These 7 T cell receptor beta chains share one sample of origin, sequenced in a study of cytomegalovirus exposure and HLA in healthy donors. Here immunoSEQ multiplex PCR was the method, and the copy in TCRdb shows in-frame clones only, minus some. This repertoire shows around 45,000 clones, about 93% found once; its top ten account for 5.6%. Sequenced sample: PBMCs. The receptor set was obtained from a man aged 18 to 30 in good health and CMV-seronegative.

This clone was recorded once. This chain connects TRBV7-3 to TRBJ2-2; 10 bases line up with TRBD2. The CDR3 covers 14 residues. V lost 7 bases and J lost 4; bases outside the gene matches: 3. CDR1 SGHTA and CDR2 FQGTGA come from the germline V gene. DNA for the CDR3: TGTGCCAGCACCCGACTAGCGGGCACCGGGGAGCTGTTTTTT. This translates into CASTRLAGTGELFF. The full variable domain, rest sourced from reference TRBV7-3 and TRBJ2-2, is GAGVSQTPSNKVTEKGKYVELRCDPISGHTALYWYRQSLGQGPEFLIYFQGTGAADDSGLPNDRFFAVRPEGSVSTLKIQRTERGDSAVYLCASTRLAGTGELFFGEGSRLTVL.

The chain has TRBV7-9 and TRBJ2-3, with TRBD2 matching 11 bases. The V gene end was trimmed by 3 bases and the J gene end by 5 bases; junction bases not matched to a gene: 4. The CDR3 totals 15 residues. Germline CDR1 reads SEHNR; CDR2 reads FQNEAQ (reference sequence). CDR3 coding DNA: TGTGCCAGCAGCTTGTTAGCGGGAGGGGGAGATACGCAGTATTTT. Translating it yields CASSLLAGGGDTQYF.

There are a few counts of this clone. The chain is built from TRBV4-1 and TRBJ2-7; TRBD1 aligns across 9 bases. The ends lost 1 base at V and 6 bases at J; junction bases unmatched: 10. CDR3 length: 16 residues. Germline CDR1 and CDR2: MGHRA and YSYEKL. The CDR3 DNA reads as TGCGCCAGCAGCCAAGTGGACAGGGGCCCCTCTGGCGAGCAGTACTTC. It yields the protein CASSQVDRGPSGEQYF.

V is TRBV6-6 and J is TRBJ2-1, with TRBD2 as a possible D gene (5 bases). This CDR3 is 11 amino acids long. CDR1 is MNHNY, CDR2 SVGAGI, per germline (reference sequence). V was cut by 2 bases and J by 9 bases, with 5 bases left in between. The DNA of the CDR3 is TGTGCCAGCAGTTACACTAGTGAGCAGTTCTTC. It encodes CASSYTSEQFF.

The genes are TRBV7-9 and TRBJ2-1; TRBD1 aligns across 9 bases. V shed 5 bases and J 3 bases; nucleotides not matched to a gene: 8. The CDR3 length is 16 residues. The germline CDR1 and CDR2 sequences are SEHNR and FQNEAQ (reference sequence). CDR3 sequence reads: CASSATQGAIYNEQFF. DNA of the CDR3: TGTGCCAGCAGCGCGACACAGGGGGCTATCTACAATGAGCAGTTCTTC.

The chain joins TRBV7-3 to TRBJ2-2; perhaps TRBD2 as D (6 bases). Germline V gene data show CDR1 as SGHTA and CDR2 as FQGTGA. Trimming took 2 bases from V and 2 from J, leaving 12 bases between them. The CDR3 length is 16 residues. The DNA of the CDR3 is TGTGCCAGCAGCTTATTTGCGGGGATCAACACCGGGGAGCTGTTTTTT. Residues: CASSLFAGINTGELFF.

This clone was picked up one time. The chain recombines TRBV27 with TRBJ1-1, with TRBD1 as a possible D gene (6 bases). This CDR3 comprises 16 residues. V shed 6 bases and J shed 3 bases, with 20 bases lying between them. Germline CDR1 reads MNHEY; CDR2 reads SMNVEV (reference sequence). The CDR3 loop reads CASSPVGGGLDTEAFF. CDR3 DNA sequence: TGTGCCAGCAGCCCTGTTGGGGGGGGCTTGGACACTGAAGCTTTCTTT.